Each of the 2 T cell receptor beta chains below was sequenced from the same sample in a study of T-cell reconstitution after alpha-beta-depleted transplantation in children. As it was prepared, the TCRbeta library received unique molecular identifiers. TCRdb reprocessed the PCR reads with MiXCR, giving one entry per CDR3 protein. The sample lists some 350,000 distinct CDR3 sequences; 10% were seen once. This specimen was PBMCs from the stem cell graft donor, taken from the stem cell graft. All receptors come from a human donor who donated a stem cell graft to a child with acute lymphoblastic leukemia.

On this clonotype itself: At one end the junction does not follow the germline gene, possibly because of a read error. The chain carries TRBV7-2 and TRBJ1-5; no firm D call. The CDR3 consists of 15 residues. Germline V gives CDR1 SGHTA, CDR2 FQGNSA. CDR3 DNA: TGTGCCAGCAGCTTACGTGGGAGTAGCTATCAGCCCCAGCATTTT. It codes for CASSLRGSSYQPQHF.

This clonotype was seen a few times. The chain carries TRBV12-3 or TRBV12-4 and TRBJ2-5; 7 positions agree with TRBD2. The length of the CDR3 is 14 residues. V trimming: 1 base; J trimming: 1 base; junction bases outside the gene matches: 0. The CDR3 region is CASSLGEGQETQYF. In DNA, the CDR3 is TGTGCCAGCAGTTTAGGGGAGGGCCAAGAGACCCAGTACTTC.